The rows below give T cell receptor beta chains drawn from one sample of a study of neurological immune-mediated disorders. TCRdb re-called the 5' RACE reads with MiXCR, one entry per CDR3 protein. This repertoire shows some 46,000 distinct CDR3 sequences, about 9.3% found once; its top ten account for approximately 5%. Source material: PBMCs. The receptor source for this set is a man aged 65-85 years with HTLV-1-associated myelopathy (HAM/TSP). CDR3s include the opening cysteine and the closing phenylalanine or tryptophan. A D gene is named only where the DNA matches it firmly. Clone sizes are given selectively: once, few, many, or a class where the clone is expanded.

abundance	v_gene	d_gene	j_gene	CDR3aa	CDR3nt
many	TRBV5-1	TRBD1	TRBJ1-1	CASSSTGGTEAFF	TGCGCCAGCAGCTCGACAGGGGGGACTGAAGCTTTCTTT
many	TRBV6-2/TRBV6-3	-	TRBJ2-7	CASSYRYSAPSYEQYF	TGTGCCAGCAGTTATCGATATAGCGCTCCTTCCTACGAGCAGTACTTC
many	TRBV20-1	-	TRBJ2-1	CSARNPGGLNEQFF	TGCAGTGCTAGAAACCCGGGCGGACTTAATGAGCAGTTCTTC
medium-sized	TRBV25-1	TRBD1	TRBJ2-3	CASSAGTGGYTDTQYF	TGTGCCAGCAGTGCCGGGACAGGGGGGTACACAGATACGCAGTATTTT
few	TRBV12-3/TRBV12-4	TRBD1	TRBJ1-1	CASSPRTGELTEAFF	TGTGCCAGCAGTCCGCGGACAGGGGAACTGACTGAAGCTTTCTTT
many	TRBV11-2	TRBD2	TRBJ2-7	CASSSPGRGSVSYEQYF	TGTGCCAGCAGCTCCCCCGGGAGGGGTTCTGTCTCCTACGAGCAGTACTTC
many	TRBV7-3	TRBD2	TRBJ2-3	CASSLSGRFTDTQYF	TGTGCCAGCAGCTTGAGCGGGAGATTCACAGATACGCAGTATTTT
many	TRBV29-1	-	TRBJ1-1	CSPGSRGSAEAFF	TGCAGCCCGGGGTCCCGGGGCAGCGCTGAAGCTTTCTTT
-	TRBV4-3	-	TRBJ2-7	CASSQGHLLVYEQYF	TGCGCCAGCAGCCAAGGTCACCTCCTGGTCTACGAGCAGTACTTC
many	TRBV5-1	-	TRBJ2-7	CASSLHYGRGSYEQYF	TGCGCCAGCAGCTTGCATTACGGAAGAGGATCCTACGAGCAGTACTTC
many	TRBV7-2	-	TRBJ2-1	CASSLGGVYNEQFF	TGTGCCAGCAGCTTAGGGGGGGTGTACAATGAGCAGTTCTTC
-	TRBV6-1	-	TRBJ1-2	CASSEAWGVEGYTF	TGTGCCAGCAGTGAAGCTTGGGGAGTCGAAGGCTACACCTTC
many	TRBV7-2	-	TRBJ1-6	CASSVIPGLNSPLHF	TGTGCCAGCAGCGTAATACCGGGTCTCAATTCACCCCTCCACTTT
many	TRBV7-3	-	TRBJ1-1	CASSLGPGNTEAFF	TGTGCCAGCAGCTTAGGTCCGGGCAACACTGAAGCTTTCTTT
many	TRBV20-1	-	TRBJ1-1	CSASPRDSEAFF	TGCAGTGCTAGCCCCAGGGATTCTGAAGCTTTCTTT
many	TRBV5-1	-	TRBJ2-7	CASSLAGGTAYEQYF	TGCGCCAGCAGCTTGGCCGGAGGGACCGCCTACGAGCAGTACTTC
many	TRBV6-5	TRBD1	TRBJ1-1	CASSRTGGVTEAFF	TGTGCCAGCAGCCGAACAGGGGGAGTCACTGAAGCTTTCTTT
many	TRBV7-3	-	TRBJ2-1	CASSDGLYNEQFF	TGTGCCAGCAGCGACGGACTGTACAATGAGCAGTTCTTC
many	TRBV7-2	TRBD1	TRBJ1-1	CASSSHRGGGTEAFF	TGTGCCAGCAGCTCCCACAGGGGGGGGGGCACTGAAGCTTTCTTT
many	TRBV20-1	TRBD1	TRBJ1-2	CSAHLPGQGRQGYTF	TGCAGTGCCCACCTCCCGGGACAGGGAAGGCAAGGCTACACCTTC
many	TRBV20-1	TRBD1	TRBJ2-3	CSAGQGTDTQYF	TGCAGTGCTGGACAGGGCACAGATACGCAGTATTTT
many	TRBV4-1	-	TRBJ2-7	CASSSYGTQVTYEQYF	TGCGCCAGCAGCTCCTACGGGACACAGGTTACCTACGAGCAGTACTTC
many	TRBV29-1	-	TRBJ1-3	CSVLGAGNTIYF	TGCAGCGTTTTAGGGGCTGGAAACACCATATATTTT
few	TRBV6-6	-	TRBJ2-3	CASSYSAGPFGGQYF	TGTGCCAGCAGTTACTCGGCGGGGCCGTTCGGAGGGCAGTATTTT
many	TRBV7-6	TRBD1	TRBJ2-4	CASSLGTGGAGNIQYF	TGTGCCAGCAGCTTAGGGACAGGGGGCGCTGGAAACATTCAGTACTTC
many	TRBV12-3/TRBV12-4	-	TRBJ2-5	CASSLALMGYGRQETQYF	TGTGCCAGCAGTTTAGCGCTAATGGGTTATGGCAGACAAGAGACCCAGTACTTC
many	TRBV28	-	TRBJ1-2	CASSLNYGYTF	TGTGCCAGCAGTTTAAACTATGGCTACACCTTC
-	TRBV5-1	-	TRBJ2-5	CASRKGEETQYF	TGCGCCAGCAGGAAGGGGGAAGAGACCCAGTACTTC
many	TRBV12-3/TRBV12-4	-	TRBJ2-2	CAITKVRDTGELFF	TGTGCCATCACAAAAGTTAGAGACACCGGGGAGCTGTTTTTT
many	TRBV7-9	-	TRBJ2-3	CASSINDGLGTQYF	TGTGCCAGCAGCATTAACGACGGGTTAGGTACGCAGTATTTT
many	TRBV6-6	-	TRBJ1-5	CASSYEAPWAQHF	TGTGCCAGCAGTTATGAGGCTCCATGGGCCCAGCATTTT
many	TRBV25-1	-	TRBJ2-7	CASSAGGAYGEQYF	TGTGCCAGCAGTGCAGGAGGGGCGTATGGCGAGCAGTACTTC